This TCR beta chain was captured in a study of T cell responses to AZD1222 COVID-19 vaccine. Trimming pared 6 bases from V and 6 bases from J, leaving 5 bases between. The CDR3 is made up of 11 amino acids. Clones were sequenced by immunoSEQ multiplex PCR, and TCRdb holds only the in-frame ones, with some missing. The sample holds approximately 100,000 clones, 90% seen once. The chain is built from TRBV12-3 or TRBV12-4 and TRBJ1-4; D uncertain. This sample comprised peripheral blood, obtained on day 0 of AZD1222 vaccination. This sequence originates from an adult in good health. The CDR3 is CASSVDEKLFF. The CDR3 DNA is TGTGCCAGCAGCGTAGATGAAAAACTGTTTTTT.